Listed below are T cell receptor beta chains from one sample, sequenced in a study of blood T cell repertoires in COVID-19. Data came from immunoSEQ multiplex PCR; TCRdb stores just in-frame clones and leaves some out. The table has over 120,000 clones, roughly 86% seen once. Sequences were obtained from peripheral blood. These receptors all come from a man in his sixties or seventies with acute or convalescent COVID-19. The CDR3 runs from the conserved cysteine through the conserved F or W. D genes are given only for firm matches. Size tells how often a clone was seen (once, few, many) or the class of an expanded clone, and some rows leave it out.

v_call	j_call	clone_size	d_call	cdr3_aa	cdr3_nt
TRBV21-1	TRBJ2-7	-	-	CASSKGTGTYEQYF	TGTGCCAGCAGCAAAGGGACTGGCACCTACGAGCAGTACTTC
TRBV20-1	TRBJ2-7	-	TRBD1	CSANRGEQYF	TGCAGTGCCAACAGGGGCGAGCAGTACTTC
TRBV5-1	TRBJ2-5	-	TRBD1	CASGIGTGVGETQYF	TGCGCCAGCGGCATTGGGACAGGCGTGGGGGAGACCCAGTACTTC
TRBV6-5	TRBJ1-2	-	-	CASTPPVGPRYGYTF	TGTGCCAGCACCCCGCCGGTGGGCCCCCGCTATGGCTACACCTTC
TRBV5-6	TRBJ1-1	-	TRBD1	CASSLDRGLIMNTEAFF	TGTGCCAGCAGCCTCGACAGGGGGCTGATCATGAACACTGAAGCTTTCTTT
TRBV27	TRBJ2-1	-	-	CASSLPRGSYNEQFF	TGTGCCAGCAGTTTACCCCGGGGCTCCTACAATGAGCAGTTCTTC
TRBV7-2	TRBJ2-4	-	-	CASAFRAGRLAKNIQYF	TGTGCCAGCGCCTTCCGGGCGGGGCGACTAGCCAAAAACATTCAGTACTTC
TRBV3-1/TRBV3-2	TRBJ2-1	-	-	CASSQSLGVEQFF	TGTGCCAGCAGCCAAAGCCTAGGGGTTGAGCAGTTCTTC
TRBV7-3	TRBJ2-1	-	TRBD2	CASSSTSGRGNEQFF	TGTGCCAGCAGCTCGACTAGCGGGAGGGGGAATGAGCAGTTCTTC
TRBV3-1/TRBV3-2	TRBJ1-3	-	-	CASSQSTSGNTIYF	TGTGCCAGCAGCCAATCTACCTCTGGAAACACCATATATTTT
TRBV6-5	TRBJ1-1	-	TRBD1	CASSSQGAGEAFF	TGTGCCAGCAGTTCGCAGGGGGCGGGTGAAGCTTTCTTT
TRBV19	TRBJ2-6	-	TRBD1	CASSRVQGAAGANVLTF	TGTGCCAGTAGTAGGGTTCAGGGGGCTGCCGGGGCCAACGTCCTGACTTTC
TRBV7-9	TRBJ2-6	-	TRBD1	CASSRDRPFGANVLTF	TGTGCCAGCAGCCGGGACAGACCTTTCGGGGCCAACGTCCTGACTTTC
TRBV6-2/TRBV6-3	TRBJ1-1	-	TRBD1	CASSRGQGLADTEAFF	TGTGCCAGCAGTAGGGGACAGGGTTTGGCAGACACTGAAGCTTTCTTT
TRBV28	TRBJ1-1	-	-	CASSLWDTGEAFF	TGTGCCAGCAGTTTATGGGACACGGGCGAAGCTTTCTTT
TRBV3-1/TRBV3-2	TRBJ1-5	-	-	CASSRRALQQPQHF	TGTGCCAGCAGTCGGAGAGCCCTGCAACAGCCCCAGCATTTT
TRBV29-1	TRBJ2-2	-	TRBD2	CSVDRGGAGELFF	TGCAGCGTTGACCGGGGGGGAGCCGGGGAGCTGTTTTTT
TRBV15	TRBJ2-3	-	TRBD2	CATSRGQVAAGVTTDTQYF	TGTGCCACCAGCAGAGGCCAGGTGGCAGCGGGAGTCACCACAGATACGCAGTATTTT
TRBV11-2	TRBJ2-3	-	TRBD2	CASGISGELGDTQYF	TGTGCCAGCGGAATTAGCGGGGAATTAGGGGATACGCAGTATTTT
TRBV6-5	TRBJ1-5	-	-	CASSSSGAGQPQHF	TGTGCCAGCAGTTCCTCCGGGGCGGGACAGCCCCAGCATTTT
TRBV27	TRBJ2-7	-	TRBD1	CASSFSGTGPYEQYF	TGTGCCAGCAGTTTTTCCGGGACAGGGCCCTACGAGCAGTACTTC
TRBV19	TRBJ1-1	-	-	CASSITMANTEAFF	TGTGCCAGTAGTATCACAATGGCGAACACTGAAGCTTTCTTT
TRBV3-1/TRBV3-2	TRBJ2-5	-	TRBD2	CASSHSGSYRETQYF	TGTGCCAGCAGCCACAGCGGGAGTTATCGCGAGACCCAGTACTTC
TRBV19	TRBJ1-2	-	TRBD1	CASSLRGQGDIYGYTF	TGTGCCAGTAGTCTTAGGGGACAGGGGGATATCTATGGCTACACCTTC
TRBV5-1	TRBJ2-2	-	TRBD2	CASSWTSGMDTGELFF	TGCGCCAGCAGCTGGACTAGCGGGATGGACACCGGGGAGCTGTTTTTT
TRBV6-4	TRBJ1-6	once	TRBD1	CASSARGPNSPLHF	TGTGCCAGCAGTGCCAGGGGGCCTAATTCACCCCTCCACTTT
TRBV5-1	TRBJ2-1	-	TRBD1	CASSFERGHNEQFF	TGCGCCAGCAGCTTTGAAAGGGGGCACAATGAGCAGTTCTTC
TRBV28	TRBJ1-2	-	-	CASTEYRDGYTF	TGTGCCAGCACAGAATACAGGGATGGCTACACCTTC
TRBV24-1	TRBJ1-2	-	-	CATSDFPAEGGYIF	TGTGCCACCAGTGATTTCCCGGCGGAGGGTGGCTACATCTTC
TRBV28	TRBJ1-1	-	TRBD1	CASHDRGPTEAFF	TGTGCCAGCCACGACAGGGGGCCAACTGAAGCTTTCTTT
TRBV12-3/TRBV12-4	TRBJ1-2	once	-	CASSLGGLYGYTF	TGTGCCAGCAGTTTAGGCGGGCTCTATGGCTACACCTTC
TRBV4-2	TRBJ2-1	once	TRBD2	CASSQSGLAGLYEQFF	TGTGCCAGCAGCCAGTCCGGACTAGCGGGACTCTATGAGCAGTTCTTC
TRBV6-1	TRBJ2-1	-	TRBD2	CASSVALAGLYNEQFF	TGTGCCAGCAGTGTTGCGCTAGCGGGACTCTACAATGAGCAGTTCTTC
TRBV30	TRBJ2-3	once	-	CAWSVGFGSLGGAQYF	TGTGCCTGGAGTGTGGGGTTCGGGAGTCTGGGTGGGGCGCAGTATTTT
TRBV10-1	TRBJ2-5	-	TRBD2	CASSDAGGRRETQYF	TGCGCCAGCAGCGACGCGGGGGGCCGGAGGGAGACCCAGTACTTC
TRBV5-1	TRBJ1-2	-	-	CASSNTPGLIMMGTF	TGCGCCAGCAGCAATACACCGGGACTGATTATGATGGGGACCTTC